Shown below are 6 T cell receptor beta chains from a single sample sequenced in a study of PD-1 blockade in mismatch repair-deficient tumors. Repertoires were generated with immunoSEQ multiplex PCR, while TCRdb's copy carries only in-frame clones and drops some. The sample records 90,000 to 120,000 clones, over 65% being singletons. The sequenced sample was peripheral blood, obtained around 8 months after starting pembrolizumab. These receptors originate from an adult with mismatch repair-deficient cancer.

The rearrangement joins TRBV19 to TRBJ1-1; unclear D gene. CDR3 length: 15 amino acids. The germline CDR1 and CDR2 sequences are LNHDA and SQIVND (reference sequence). V shed 6 bases and J shed 1 base, with 15 bases lying between them. The CDR3 region has the DNA TGTGCCAGTAGACCCCTCTCGGCGGAGAACACTGAAGCTTTCTTT. This sequence encodes CASRPLSAENTEAFF.

The CDR3 DNA reads TGTGCCAGCAGCCTACTAGTGGCCCCGAACAATGAGCAGTTCTTC. Translation: CASSLLVAPNNEQFF. V gene TRBV11-2 combines with J gene TRBJ2-1, with D perhaps matching TRBD2 (5 bases). The V end lost 5 bases, the J end lost 5 bases, and 16 bases lay between the germline ends. The CDR3 runs to 15 residues. CDR1 and CDR2 (germline): SGHAT, FQNNGV.

The chain recombines TRBV6-1 with TRBJ2-5; D not resolved. Trimming left V 5 bases short and J 0 bases short, with 10 bases between. The CDR3 is 14 amino acids. CDR1 MNHNS and CDR2 SASEGT come from the germline V gene. The CDR3 sequence is CASSHVNDQETQYF. The CDR3 DNA follows: TGTGCCAGCAGTCACGTAAACGACCAAGAGACCCAGTACTTC.

The chain is built from TRBV11-2 and TRBJ1-2; tentatively, D is TRBD1 (5 bases). The germline gives CDR1 SGHAT, CDR2 FQNNGV. The CDR3 spans 17 residues. V was cut by 2 bases and J by 1 base, with 17 bases left in between. The CDR3: CASSLIQGETLNYGYTF. CDR3 in DNA: TGTGCCAGCAGCTTAATTCAGGGTGAAACCCTTAACTATGGCTACACCTTC. The full variable domain, in which reference TRBV11-2 and TRBJ1-2 provide the parts outside the CDR3, is EAGVAQSPRYKIIEKRQSVAFWCNPISGHATLYWYQQILGQGPKLLIQFQNNGVVDDSQLPKDRFSAERLKGVDSTLKIQPAKLEDSAVYLCASSLIQGETLNYGYTFGSGTRLTVV.

This chain joins TRBV2 and TRBJ2-5; TRBD1 matches 7 bases. The CDR3 sequence is 16 residues long. The V gene end was trimmed by 1 base and the J gene end by 5 bases; junction bases not matched to a gene: 10. Germline assignment: CDR1 SNHLY and CDR2 FYNNEI. The CDR3 sequence is CASSEGDRVFEETQYF. The DNA of the CDR3 is TGTGCCAGCAGTGAAGGTGACAGGGTGTTCGAGGAGACCCAGTACTTC. Using reference TRBV2 and TRBJ2-5 for the parts outside the CDR3, the full variable domain is EPEVTQTPSHQVTQMGQEVILRCVPISNHLYFYWYRQILGQKVEFLVSFYNNEISEKSEIFDDQFSVERPDGSNFTLKIRSTKLEDSAMYFCASSEGDRVFEETQYFGPGTRLLVL.

The chain combines TRBV20-1 with TRBJ2-4; tentatively, D is TRBD2 (5 bases). CDR1 and CDR2 from the germline V gene are DFQATT and SNEGSKA (reference sequence). CDR3 length: 11 residues. V dropped 6 bases and J dropped 10 bases, with 13 bases sitting between them. The CDR3 protein is CSAETRGIQYF. For the CDR3, the DNA is TGCAGTGCAGAGACAAGAGGGATTCAGTACTTC.